A selection of T cell receptor beta chains follows, all from one sample in a study of cytomegalovirus exposure and HLA in healthy donors. Using immunoSEQ multiplex PCR, the repertoire was profiled, and TCRdb retains in-frame clones only, with some absent. The data hold under 130,000 clones, with 77% observed a single time. What was sequenced was PBMCs. These receptors all stem from a woman between 35 and 50 years old in good health and CMV-seropositive. Both conserved end residues are part of each CDR3. D genes are given only for firm matches. Expanded clones are given a class, and other clones once, few, many or no size at all.

V gene	D gene	J gene	CDR3 length	clone size	CDR3 protein	CDR3 DNA
TRBV29-1	.	TRBJ2-4	14	.	CSVVADLQENIQYF	TGCAGCGTTGTCGCAGATTTGCAAGAAAACATTCAGTACTTC
TRBV9	.	TRBJ1-3	14	.	CASSVGSRVDTIYF	TGTGCCAGCAGCGTAGGGTCCAGGGTGGACACCATATATTTT
TRBV7-2	TRBD2	TRBJ2-7	15	.	CASSLASGATYEQYF	TGTGCCAGCAGCTTGGCTAGCGGGGCGACATACGAGCAGTACTTC
TRBV9	TRBD2	TRBJ2-3	19	.	CASSVGMGLAGGGGDTQYF	TGTGCCAGCAGCGTAGGTATGGGACTAGCGGGGGGCGGAGGAGATACGCAGTATTTT
TRBV7-9	TRBD1	TRBJ1-2	18	.	CASSFSWDSQLTNYGYTF	TGTGCCAGCAGCTTCTCCTGGGACAGCCAACTAACTAACTATGGCTACACCTTC
TRBV29-1	.	TRBJ1-1	11	.	CSGSGGTEAFF	TGCAGCGGATCCGGGGGCACTGAAGCTTTCTTT
TRBV15	.	TRBJ2-3	17	.	CATSRGGGGVRTDTQYF	TGTGCCACCAGCAGAGGGGGGGGCGGGGTCCGCACAGATACGCAGTATTTT
TRBV15	.	TRBJ2-1	16	.	CATSSQVRASYNEQFF	TGTGCCACCAGCAGTCAGGTCCGAGCCTCCTACAATGAGCAGTTCTTC
TRBV27	TRBD2	TRBJ2-2	17	.	CASSLHGLAGVGGELFF	TGTGCCAGCAGTTTACATGGGCTAGCGGGGGTTGGCGGGGAGCTGTTTTTT
TRBV4-2	.	TRBJ1-1	15	few	CASSQGTGMNTEAFF	TGTGCCAGCAGCCAAGGAACAGGGATGAACACTGAAGCTTTCTTT
TRBV6-5	TRBD1	TRBJ2-1	11	.	CASKTGTGEFF	TGTGCCAGCAAGACTGGGACAGGGGAGTTCTTC
TRBV6-1	TRBD2	TRBJ2-5	15	once	CASYGLAGVGETQYF	TGTGCCAGCTACGGACTAGCGGGAGTCGGGGAGACCCAGTACTTC
TRBV10-3	.	TRBJ1-5	17	.	CAISEVQGLYSNQPQHF	TGTGCCATCAGTGAGGTTCAGGGCTTGTATAGCAATCAGCCCCAGCATTTT
TRBV10-2	.	TRBJ2-3	15	.	CASRGFAGSTDTQYF	TGCGCCAGCAGGGGTTTTGCGGGCAGCACAGATACGCAGTATTTT
TRBV4-1	TRBD2	TRBJ2-1	15	.	CASSQGGGRKNEQFF	TGCGCCAGCAGCCAAGGGGGCGGGAGGAAAAATGAGCAGTTCTTC
TRBV7-9	TRBD2	TRBJ2-5	15	.	CASSFGTSGRETQYF	TGTGCCAGCAGCTTCGGGACTAGCGGGAGGGAGACCCAGTACTTC
TRBV4-1	.	TRBJ1-1	14	.	CASSHGQPNTEAFF	TGCGCCAGCAGCCACGGACAGCCTAACACTGAAGCTTTCTTT
TRBV25-1	.	TRBJ2-3	14	.	CASTGRVLTDTQYF	TGTGCCAGCACCGGCAGGGTCCTCACAGATACGCAGTATTTT
TRBV11-1	.	TRBJ2-7	14	few	CASSLSLYSYEQYF	TGTGCCAGCAGCTTATCCCTCTATTCCTACGAGCAGTACTTC
TRBV2	TRBD1	TRBJ2-3	20	once	CASSDSPGQKFLFSTDTQYF	TGTGCCAGCAGCGACAGCCCGGGACAGAAATTCTTATTCAGCACAGATACGCAGTATTTT
TRBV18	.	TRBJ1-2	15	.	CASSRSGGANYGYTF	TGTGCCAGCTCACGTTCGGGGGGAGCTAACTATGGCTACACCTTC
TRBV19	.	TRBJ1-3	13	.	CASHRDPGNTIYF	TGTGCCAGCCACAGGGATCCTGGAAACACCATATATTTT
TRBV13	.	TRBJ2-5	13	.	CASSLRKGETQYF	TGTGCCAGCAGCTTACGTAAGGGGGAGACCCAGTACTTC
TRBV27	TRBD1	TRBJ2-1	18	.	CASSLFFSGTGGFNEQFF	TGTGCCAGCAGTTTATTCTTCTCCGGGACAGGGGGCTTCAATGAGCAGTTCTTC
TRBV18	TRBD1	TRBJ1-2	13	.	CASSPRTGGGYTF	TGTGCCAGCTCACCACGGACAGGAGGTGGCTACACCTTC
TRBV18	.	TRBJ2-7	13	few	CASATAGALEQYF	TGTGCCAGCGCAACGGCTGGGGCGCTGGAGCAGTACTTC
TRBV7-3	.	TRBJ2-1	15	.	CASSPRRGSANEQFF	TGTGCCAGCAGCCCCCGCAGGGGTTCTGCCAATGAGCAGTTCTTC
TRBV5-4	.	TRBJ2-3	18	.	CASSLSTRRQISTDTQYF	TGTGCCAGCAGCTTGTCAACCCGCCGACAGATTAGCACAGATACGCAGTATTTT
TRBV2	.	TRBJ1-5	17	.	CASSAQAGEMSYQPQHF	TGTGCCAGCAGTGCCCAGGCAGGGGAGATGAGCTATCAGCCCCAGCATTTT
TRBV10-3	.	TRBJ2-7	11	few	CAVRTVDEQYF	TGTGCCGTCAGGACAGTTGACGAGCAGTACTTC
TRBV7-9	.	TRBJ1-6	13	.	CASSFLAGAILHF	TGTGCCAGCAGCTTTTTGGCAGGGGCAATCCTCCACTTT
TRBV27	.	TRBJ1-1	18	.	CASSLSRRSWLMNTEAFF	TGTGCCAGCAGTTTATCACGCCGTTCGTGGCTCATGAACACTGAAGCTTTCTTT
TRBV15	.	TRBJ1-3	15	once	CATSQGQSSGNTIYF	TGTGCCACCAGCCAGGGCCAAAGCTCTGGAAACACCATATATTTT
TRBV5-6	.	TRBJ1-2	13	.	CASSPGRGYGYTF	TGTGCCAGCAGCCCTGGAAGGGGCTATGGCTACACCTTC
TRBV20-1	.	TRBJ2-5	10	.	CSAGLETQYF	TGCAGTGCTGGCCTGGAGACCCAGTACTTC
TRBV4-2	TRBD2	TRBJ2-1	18	.	CASSQETSGSPALNEQFF	TGTGCCAGCAGCCAAGAGACTAGCGGGAGCCCAGCTCTCAATGAGCAGTTCTTC
TRBV13	TRBD1	TRBJ1-2	15	.	CASSPRTGAGSGYTF	TGTGCCAGCAGCCCCCGGACAGGGGCAGGTTCTGGCTACACCTTC
TRBV7-9	.	TRBJ1-1	12	.	CSSKQAHTEAFF	TGTTCCAGCAAGCAGGCCCACACTGAAGCTTTCTTT
TRBV9	.	TRBJ2-7	15	.	CASSPQSSATYEQYF	TGTGCCAGCAGCCCTCAATCTAGCGCTACCTACGAGCAGTACTTC
TRBV4-1	.	TRBJ2-1	15	.	CASSQVRGYYNEQFF	TGCGCCAGCAGCCAAGTGCGGGGATACTACAATGAGCAGTTCTTC
TRBV19	TRBD2	TRBJ2-7	13	few	CATRTSGSYEQYF	TGTGCCACTAGGACTAGCGGCTCCTACGAGCAGTACTTC
TRBV28	TRBD2	TRBJ2-1	15	.	CASSLPGLVRNEQFF	TGTGCCAGCAGTCTGCCGGGACTAGTTCGGAATGAGCAGTTCTTC
TRBV28	TRBD1	TRBJ1-1	16	.	CASSRRTGSGDTEAFF	TGTGCCAGCAGCAGAAGGACAGGGTCTGGGGACACTGAAGCTTTCTTT
TRBV28	.	TRBJ1-2	15	.	CASSLPGVRGRRYTF	TGTGCCAGCAGCCTCCCAGGGGTACGAGGGAGACGCTACACCTTC